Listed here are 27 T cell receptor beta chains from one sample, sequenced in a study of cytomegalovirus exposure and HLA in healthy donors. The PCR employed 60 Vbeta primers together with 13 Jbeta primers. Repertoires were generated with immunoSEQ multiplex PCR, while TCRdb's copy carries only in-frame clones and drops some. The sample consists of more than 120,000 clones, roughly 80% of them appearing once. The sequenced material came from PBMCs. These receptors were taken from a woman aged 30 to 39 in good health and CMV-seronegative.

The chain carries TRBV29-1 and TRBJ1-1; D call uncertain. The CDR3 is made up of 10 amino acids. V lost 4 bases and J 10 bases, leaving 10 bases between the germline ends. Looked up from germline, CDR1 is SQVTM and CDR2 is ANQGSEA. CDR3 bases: TGCAGCGTTGTCGGGGAGGCAGCTTTCTTT. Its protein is CSVVGEAAFF.

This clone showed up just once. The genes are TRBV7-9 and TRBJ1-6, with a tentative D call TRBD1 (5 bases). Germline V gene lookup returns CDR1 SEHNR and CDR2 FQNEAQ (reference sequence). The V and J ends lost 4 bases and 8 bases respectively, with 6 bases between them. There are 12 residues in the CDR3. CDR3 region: CASSSRDSPLHF. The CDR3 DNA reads TGTGCCAGCAGCTCCAGGGATTCACCCCTCCACTTT.

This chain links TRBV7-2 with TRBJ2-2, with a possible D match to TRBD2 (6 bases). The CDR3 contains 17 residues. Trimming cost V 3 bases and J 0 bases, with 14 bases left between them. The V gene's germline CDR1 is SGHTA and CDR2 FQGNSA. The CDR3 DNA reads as TGTGCCAGCAGCTTGGTCGGCCCGGGGGCGAACACCGGGGAGCTGTTTTTT. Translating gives CASSLVGPGANTGELFF.

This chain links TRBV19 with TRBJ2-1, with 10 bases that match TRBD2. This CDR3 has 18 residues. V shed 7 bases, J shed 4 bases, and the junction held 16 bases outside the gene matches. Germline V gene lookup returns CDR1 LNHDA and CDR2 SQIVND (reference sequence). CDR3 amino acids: CASTDRGPLAGAYNEQFF. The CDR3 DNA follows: TGTGCCAGTACCGACCGGGGCCCGCTAGCGGGAGCGTACAATGAGCAGTTCTTC.

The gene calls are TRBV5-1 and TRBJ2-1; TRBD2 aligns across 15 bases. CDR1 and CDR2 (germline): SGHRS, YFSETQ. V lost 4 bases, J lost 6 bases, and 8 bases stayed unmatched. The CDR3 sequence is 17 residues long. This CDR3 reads CASSRLGLAGGSNEQFF. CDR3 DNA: TGCGCCAGCAGCCGCCTGGGACTAGCGGGGGGCAGCAATGAGCAGTTCTTC.

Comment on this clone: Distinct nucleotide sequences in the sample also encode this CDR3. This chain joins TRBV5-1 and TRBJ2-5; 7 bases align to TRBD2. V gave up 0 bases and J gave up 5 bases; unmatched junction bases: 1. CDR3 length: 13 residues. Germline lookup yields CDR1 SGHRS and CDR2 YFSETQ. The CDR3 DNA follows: TGCGCCAGCAGCTTGGCCGGGGGGGAGACCCAGTACTTC. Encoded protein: CASSLAGGETQYF.

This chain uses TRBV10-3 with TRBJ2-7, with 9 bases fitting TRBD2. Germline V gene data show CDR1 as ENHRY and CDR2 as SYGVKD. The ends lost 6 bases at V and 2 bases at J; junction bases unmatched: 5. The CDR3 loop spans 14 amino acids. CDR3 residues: CAIRTGLAPYEQYF. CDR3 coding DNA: TGTGCCATCAGGACGGGACTAGCTCCCTACGAGCAGTACTTC.

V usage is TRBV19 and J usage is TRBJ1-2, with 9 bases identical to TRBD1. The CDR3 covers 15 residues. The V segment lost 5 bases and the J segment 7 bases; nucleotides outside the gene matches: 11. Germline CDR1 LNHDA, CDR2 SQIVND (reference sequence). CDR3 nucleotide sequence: TGTGCCAGTAGTCCTCAAACAGGGGGCAGAAGTGGCTACACCTTC. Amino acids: CASSPQTGGRSGYTF. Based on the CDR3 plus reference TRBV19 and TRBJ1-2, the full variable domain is DGGITQSPKYLFRKEGQNVTLSCEQNLNHDAMYWYRQDPGQGLRLIYYSQIVNDFQKGDIAEGYSVSREKKESFPLTVTSAQKNPTAFYLCASSPQTGGRSGYTFGSGTRLTVV.

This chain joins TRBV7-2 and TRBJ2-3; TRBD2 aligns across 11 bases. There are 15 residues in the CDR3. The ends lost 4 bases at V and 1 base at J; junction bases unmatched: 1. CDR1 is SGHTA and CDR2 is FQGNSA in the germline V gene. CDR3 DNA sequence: TGTGCCAGCAGCTCGGGACTAGCGGGCACAGATACGCAGTATTTT. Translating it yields CASSSGLAGTDTQYF.

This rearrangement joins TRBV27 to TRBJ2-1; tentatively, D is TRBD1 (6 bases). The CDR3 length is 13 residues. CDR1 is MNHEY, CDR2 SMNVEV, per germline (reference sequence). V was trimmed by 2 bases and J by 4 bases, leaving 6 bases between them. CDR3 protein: CASSLRGYNEQFF. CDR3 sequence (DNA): TGTGCCAGCAGTTTAAGGGGGTACAATGAGCAGTTCTTC.

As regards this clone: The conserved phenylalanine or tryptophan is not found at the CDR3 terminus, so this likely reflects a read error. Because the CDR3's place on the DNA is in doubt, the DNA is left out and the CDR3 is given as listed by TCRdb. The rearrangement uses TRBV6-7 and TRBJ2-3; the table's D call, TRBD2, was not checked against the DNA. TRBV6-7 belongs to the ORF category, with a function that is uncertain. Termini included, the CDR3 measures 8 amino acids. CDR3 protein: CASSDLES.

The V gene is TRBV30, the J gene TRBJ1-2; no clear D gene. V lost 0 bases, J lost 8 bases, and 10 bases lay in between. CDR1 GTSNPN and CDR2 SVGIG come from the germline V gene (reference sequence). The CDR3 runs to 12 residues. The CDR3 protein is CAWSVRSRGYTF. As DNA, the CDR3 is TGTGCCTGGAGTGTACGGTCGAGGGGCTACACCTTC.

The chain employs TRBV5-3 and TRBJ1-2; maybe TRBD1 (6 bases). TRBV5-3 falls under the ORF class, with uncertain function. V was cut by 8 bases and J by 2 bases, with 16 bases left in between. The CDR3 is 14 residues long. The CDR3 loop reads CARGAGETNYGYTF. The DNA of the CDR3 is TGTGCCAGGGGGGCAGGGGAGACCAACTATGGCTACACCTTC.

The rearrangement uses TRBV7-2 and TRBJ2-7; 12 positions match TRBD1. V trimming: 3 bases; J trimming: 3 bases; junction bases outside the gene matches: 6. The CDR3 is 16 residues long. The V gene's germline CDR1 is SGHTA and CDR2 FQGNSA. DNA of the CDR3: TGTGCCAGCAGCTTTCGGGGACAGGGGGCTGGCTACGAGCAGTACTTC. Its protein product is CASSFRGQGAGYEQYF. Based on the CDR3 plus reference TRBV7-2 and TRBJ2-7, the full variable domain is GAGVSQSPSNKVTEKGKDVELRCDPISGHTALYWYRQSLGQGLEFLIYFQGNSAPDKSGLPSDRFSAERTGGSVSTLTIQRTQQEDSAVYLCASSFRGQGAGYEQYFGPGTRLTVT.

The CDR3 loop is CASSPGLSSNYGYTF. DNA for the CDR3: TGTGCCAGCAGCCCGGGACTGTCGTCTAACTATGGCTACACCTTC. The chain couples TRBV5-4 to TRBJ1-2; D is possibly TRBD1 (5 bases). V was clipped by 4 bases and J by 0 bases, with 13 bases between them. The CDR3 runs to 15 residues. CDR1 and CDR2 (germline): SGHNT, YYREEE (reference sequence). Using reference TRBV5-4 and TRBJ1-2 for the parts outside the CDR3, the full variable domain is ETGVTQSPTHLIKTRGQQVTLRCSSQSGHNTVSWYQQALGQGPQFIFQYYREEENGRGNFPPRFSGLQFPNYSSELNVNALELDDSALYLCASSPGLSSNYGYTFGSGTRLTVV.

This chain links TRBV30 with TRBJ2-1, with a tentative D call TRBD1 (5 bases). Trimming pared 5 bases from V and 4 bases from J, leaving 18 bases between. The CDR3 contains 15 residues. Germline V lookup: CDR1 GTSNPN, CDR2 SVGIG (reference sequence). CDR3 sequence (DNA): TGTGCCTGGGACAAAGGGCGGCAGGGATACAATGAGCAGTTCTTC. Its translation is CAWDKGRQGYNEQFF.

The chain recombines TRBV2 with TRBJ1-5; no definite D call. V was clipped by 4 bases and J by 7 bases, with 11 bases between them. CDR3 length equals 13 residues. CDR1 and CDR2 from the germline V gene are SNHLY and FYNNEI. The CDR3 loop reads CASSVTGDQPQHF. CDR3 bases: TGTGCCAGCAGTGTCACGGGTGACCAGCCCCAGCATTTT.

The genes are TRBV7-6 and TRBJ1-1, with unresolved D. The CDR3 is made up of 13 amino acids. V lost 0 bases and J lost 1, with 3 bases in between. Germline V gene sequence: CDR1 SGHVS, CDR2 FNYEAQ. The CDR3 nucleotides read TGTGCCAGCAGCTTAGCCCGGAACACTGAAGCTTTCTTT. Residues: CASSLARNTEAFF. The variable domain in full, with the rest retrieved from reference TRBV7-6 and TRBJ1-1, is GAGVSQSPRYKVTKRGQDVALRCDPISGHVSLYWYRQALGQGPEFLTYFNYEAQQDKSGLPNDRFSAERPEGSISTLTIQRTEQRDSAMYRCASSLARNTEAFFGQGTRLTVV.

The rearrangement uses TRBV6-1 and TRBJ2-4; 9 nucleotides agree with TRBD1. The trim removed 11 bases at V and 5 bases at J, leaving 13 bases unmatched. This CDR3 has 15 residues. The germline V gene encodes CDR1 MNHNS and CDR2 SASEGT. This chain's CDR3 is CALRPGTGTQNIQYF. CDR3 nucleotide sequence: TGTGCCTTACGTCCCGGGACAGGGACCCAAAACATTCAGTACTTC.

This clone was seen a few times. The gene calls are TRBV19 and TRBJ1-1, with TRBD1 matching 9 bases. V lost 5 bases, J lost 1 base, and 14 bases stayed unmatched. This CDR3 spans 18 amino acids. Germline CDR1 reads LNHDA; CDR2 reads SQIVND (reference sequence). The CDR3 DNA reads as TGTGCCAGTAGTCCCCCGGGACAGGGAGGGCCTTGGAACACTGAAGCTTTCTTT. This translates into CASSPPGQGGPWNTEAFF.

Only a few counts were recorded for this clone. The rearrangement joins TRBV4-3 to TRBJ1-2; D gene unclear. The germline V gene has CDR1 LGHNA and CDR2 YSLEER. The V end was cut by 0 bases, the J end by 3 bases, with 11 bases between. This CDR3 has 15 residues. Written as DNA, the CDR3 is TGCGCCAGCAGCCAAGATAGGCGGCAGTACTATGGCTACACCTTC. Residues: CASSQDRRQYYGYTF.

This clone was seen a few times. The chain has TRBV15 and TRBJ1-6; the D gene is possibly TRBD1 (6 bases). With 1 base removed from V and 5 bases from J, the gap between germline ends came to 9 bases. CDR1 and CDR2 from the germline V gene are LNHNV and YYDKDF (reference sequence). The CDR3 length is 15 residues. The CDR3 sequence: CATSRVRTDNSPLHF. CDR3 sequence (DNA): TGTGCCACCAGCAGAGTGAGGACAGATAATTCACCCCTCCACTTT.

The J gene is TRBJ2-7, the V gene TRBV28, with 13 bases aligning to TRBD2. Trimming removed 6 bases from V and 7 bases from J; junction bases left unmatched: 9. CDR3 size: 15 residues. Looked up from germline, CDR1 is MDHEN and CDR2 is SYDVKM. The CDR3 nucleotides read TGTGCCAGCAGCGGGACTAGCGGGGCCCCGAGGGAGCAGTACTTC. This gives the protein CASSGTSGAPREQYF.

CDR3 loop: CASSEIFMNTEAFF. The CDR3 DNA reads as TGTGCCAGCAGCGAGATTTTTATGAACACTGAAGCTTTCTTT. V gene TRBV5-4 combines with J gene TRBJ1-1, with D unresolved. V lost 4 bases and J 0 bases, leaving 10 bases between the germline ends. Germline-derived CDR1 and CDR2 are SGHNT and YYREEE (reference sequence). The length of the CDR3 is 14 residues.

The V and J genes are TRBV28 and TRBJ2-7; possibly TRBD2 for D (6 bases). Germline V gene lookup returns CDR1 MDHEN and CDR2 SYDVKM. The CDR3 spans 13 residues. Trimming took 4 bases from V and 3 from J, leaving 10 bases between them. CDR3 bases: TGTGCCAGCAGTTCTCCGACTAGCTACGAGCAGTACTTC. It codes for CASSSPTSYEQYF.

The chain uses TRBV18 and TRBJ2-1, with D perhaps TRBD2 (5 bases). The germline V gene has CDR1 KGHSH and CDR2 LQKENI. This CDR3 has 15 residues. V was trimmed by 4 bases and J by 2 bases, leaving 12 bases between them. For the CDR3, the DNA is TGTGCCAGCTCACGTGAGGGAGAGACCTACAATGAGCAGTTCTTC. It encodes CASSREGETYNEQFF. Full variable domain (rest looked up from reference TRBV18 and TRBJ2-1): NAGVMQNPRHLVRRRGQEARLRCSPMKGHSHVYWYRQLPEEGLKFMVYLQKENIIDESGMPKERFSAEFPKEGPSILRIQQVVRGDSAAYFCASSREGETYNEQFFGPGTRLTVL.

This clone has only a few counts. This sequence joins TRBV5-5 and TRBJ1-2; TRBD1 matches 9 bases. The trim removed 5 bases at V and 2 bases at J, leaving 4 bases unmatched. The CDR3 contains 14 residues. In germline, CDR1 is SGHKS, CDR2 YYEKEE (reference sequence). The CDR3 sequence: CASRLGTGNYGYTF. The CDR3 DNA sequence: TGTGCCAGCAGGTTAGGGACAGGGAACTATGGCTACACCTTC.